A single sample is the source of the 3 T cell receptor beta chains below, sequenced in a study of Ad26.COV2.S vaccination and SARS-CoV-2 variants. Using immunoSEQ multiplex PCR, the repertoire was profiled, and TCRdb retains in-frame clones only, with some absent. The data hold under 550,000 clones, with around nine tenths observed a single time. Treatment specified: about 20 received Ad26.COV2.S at low or high dose, single or two shots; several received placebo; per-sample allocation not given. Sampling was done on day 63 after the first vaccine or placebo injection. Material: peripheral blood, obtained in a trial of Ad26.COV2.S vaccine versus placebo. These receptors all stem from a person aged 18-60 years who received the Ad26.COV2.S COVID-19 vaccine or a placebo.

V is TRBV7-2 and J is TRBJ2-1, with D maybe TRBD1 (5 bases). Trimming shortened V by 2 bases and J by 3 bases, and 8 bases separated the two germline ends. There are 14 residues in the CDR3. Germline V gives CDR1 SGHTA, CDR2 FQGNSA. The CDR3 sequence is CASSLMGLYNEQFF. The CDR3 DNA sequence: TGTGCCAGCAGCTTAATGGGGCTCTACAATGAGCAGTTCTTC.

Only a few counts were recorded for this clone. CDR3 DNA: TGCGCCAGCAGCCGAGATGGGGGTATCAATCAGCCCCAGCATTTT. Protein: CASSRDGGINQPQHF. The chain links TRBV4-1 to TRBJ1-5, with a tentative D call TRBD1 (5 bases). Germline V gives CDR1 MGHRA, CDR2 YSYEKL. CDR3 length: 15 amino acids. V lost 4 bases and J 3 bases, leaving 13 bases between the germline ends.

This chain uses TRBV28 with TRBJ1-4, with a weak D call TRBD1 (5 bases). Germline V lookup: CDR1 MDHEN, CDR2 SYDVKM. Trimming cost V 4 bases and J 5 bases, with 17 bases left between them. This CDR3 is built from 16 residues. CDR3: CASSWDERAGNEKLFF. In nucleotides, the CDR3 is TGTGCCAGCAGTTGGGACGAGAGGGCCGGGAATGAAAAACTGTTTTTT.